Shown below are 14 T cell receptor beta chains from a single sample sequenced in a study of response to subunit inactivated influenza vaccine. TCRdb used MiXCR to reprocess the RT-PCR reads, holding one entry per CDR3 protein. Of 530,000 or so distinct CDR3 sequences in the sample, 25% are singletons; the top ten hold around 1.8%. The starting material was CD4+ T cells sorted from PBMCs, obtained about 5 days after vaccination. These receptors were taken from a man in his fifties or sixties who received an inactivated influenza vaccine.

In its sample, this clonotype was seen a few times. The rearrangement joins TRBV5-1 to TRBJ1-2; D not certain. Per germline, CDR1 SGHRS and CDR2 YFSETQ. V gave up 4 bases and J gave up 1 base, with 14 bases separating them. The CDR3 runs to 15 residues. The CDR3 sequence: CASSTDITVNYGYTF. The CDR3 nucleotides read TGCGCCAGCAGCACCGACATAACTGTTAACTATGGCTACACCTTC.

This clonotype was observed a few times. V usage is TRBV10-3 and J usage is TRBJ2-3; no clear D. V was cut by 10 bases and J by 6 bases, with 17 bases left in between. The CDR3 extends over 13 amino acids. CDR1 ENHRY and CDR2 SYGVKD come from the germline V gene. CDR3 nucleotides: TGTGCCACCAACGGCGGTGGTGGGGATACGCAGTATTTT. Its translation: CATNGGGGDTQYF.

The chain combines TRBV7-2 with TRBJ2-3; possibly TRBD1 for D (6 bases). In germline, CDR1 is SGHTA, CDR2 FQGNSA. V was trimmed by 7 bases and J by 1 base, leaving 12 bases between them. The CDR3 contains 14 residues. The CDR3 DNA sequence: TGTGCCAGCACGAGGGCAGGGGGCACAGATACGCAGTATTTT. Translating it yields CASTRAGGTDTQYF.

V usage is TRBV10-3 and J usage is TRBJ1-1; D might be TRBD1 (6 bases). The CDR3 is 14 amino acids. Trimming took 7 bases from V and 6 from J, leaving 18 bases between them. The germline V gene has CDR1 ENHRY and CDR2 SYGVKD. The CDR3 DNA follows: TGTGCCATCAACCCGACAGGCGGTTCATCTGAAGCTTTCTTT. Protein: CAINPTGGSSEAFF.

The chain carries TRBV3-1 and TRBJ2-3, with TRBD2 identical over 9 bases. With V trimmed by 3 bases and J by 10 bases, 11 bases remained unmatched. The germline CDR1 and CDR2 sequences are LGHDT and YNNKEL (reference sequence). This CDR3 has 15 residues. CDR3 region: CASSQGGLAQVAQYF. The DNA of the CDR3 is TGTGCCAGCAGCCAGGGAGGACTAGCGCAAGTCGCGCAGTATTTT.

The chain is built from TRBV12-3 or TRBV12-4 and TRBJ1-5; D is undetermined. V lost 1 base, J lost 3 bases, and 7 bases lay in between. This CDR3 region has 14 residues. The CDR3 loop reads CASSLGPPNQPQHF. In DNA, the CDR3 is TGTGCCAGCAGTTTAGGGCCCCCCAATCAGCCCCAGCATTTT.

The chain combines TRBV28 with TRBJ2-5; D gene ambiguous. Germline values: CDR1 MDHEN, CDR2 SYDVKM. Trimming took off 5 bases at V and 1 base at J, with 14 bases between the two ends. The CDR3 has 15 amino acids. The DNA of the CDR3 is TGTGCCAGCAGTCCCATGGCAGGCGCCCAAGAGACCCAGTACTTC. Protein sequence: CASSPMAGAQETQYF.

Many counts were recorded for this clonotype. The chain joins TRBV12-3 or TRBV12-4 to TRBJ2-1; 7 bases are a match to TRBD1. V lost 6 bases, J lost 0 bases, and 5 bases stayed unmatched. The CDR3 is 15 amino acids. This chain's CDR3 is CASRPRDSSYNEQFF. Here the CDR3 DNA reads TGTGCCAGCAGGCCCCGGGACAGCTCCTACAATGAGCAGTTCTTC.

The chain recombines TRBV15 with TRBJ2-1, with a tentative D call TRBD2 (5 bases). Germline CDR1 and CDR2: LNHNV and YYDKDF (reference sequence). This CDR3 is built from 14 residues. With 3 bases removed from V and 1 base from J, the gap between germline ends came to 7 bases. As DNA, the CDR3 is TGTGCCACCAGCAGGAGGGCTTCCTACAATGAGCAGTTCTTC. Protein sequence: CATSRRASYNEQFF.

The DNA for the CDR3 is TGTGCCATCAGTGAGAAGGGTTGGGGGAACACTGAAGCTTTCTTT. Amino acids: CAISEKGWGNTEAFF. The chain recombines TRBV10-3 with TRBJ1-1; D not resolved. The CDR3 spans 15 residues. Trimming pared 2 bases from V and 1 base from J, leaving 11 bases between. In germline, CDR1 is ENHRY, CDR2 SYGVKD.

This clonotype has only a few counts. The chain combines TRBV7-8 with TRBJ2-5; 8 nucleotides align to TRBD2. From germline, CDR1 is SGHVS and CDR2 FQNEAQ. CDR3 length: 15 residues. Trimming cost V 2 bases and J 3 bases; bases outside gene matches: 5. The CDR3 region has the DNA TGTGCCAGCAGCTTAAGCGGCGGGGGGAAAGAGACCCAGTACTTC. It encodes CASSLSGGGKETQYF.

In its sample, this clonotype was seen a few times. This chain joins TRBV6-2 or TRBV6-3 and TRBJ2-7; D ambiguous. Trimming removed 2 bases at V and 2 bases at J, with 10 bases between. The CDR3 has 14 residues. Per germline, CDR1 MNHEY and CDR2 SVGEGT. The CDR3 sequence: CASSYIEFPYEQYF. The CDR3 DNA is TGTGCCAGCAGTTACATCGAGTTCCCCTACGAGCAGTACTTC.

V gene TRBV25-1 combines with J gene TRBJ1-6, with a possible D match to TRBD1 (6 bases). The V and J ends lost 7 bases and 0 bases respectively, with 16 bases between them. Looked up from germline, CDR1 is MGHDK and CDR2 is SYGVNS. This CDR3 comprises 17 residues. The CDR3 DNA reads TGTGCCAGCAAAGGTGGGGGGCAGAGCTCCTATAATTCACCCCTCCACTTT. It specifies CASKGGGQSSYNSPLHF.

The table lists this clonotype with a few counts. V is TRBV5-1 and J is TRBJ2-6; maybe TRBD1 (5 bases). Trimming removed 2 bases at V and 0 bases at J, with 6 bases between. Germline CDR1 SGHRS, CDR2 YFSETQ. This CDR3 contains 15 residues. This CDR3 reads CASSFDSSGANVLTF. The CDR3 DNA is TGCGCCAGCAGCTTCGACAGCTCTGGGGCCAACGTCCTGACTTTC.